This T cell receptor beta chain was captured in a study of blood T cell repertoires in COVID-19. Study processing details: The assay estimated nucleated cells by amplifying reference gene primers. The repertoire was sequenced with immunoSEQ multiplex PCR; TCRdb's copy has only in-frame clones and lacks some. That table is the source of V, J and clone size, and D and trimming were worked out from the DNA. Found here are about 300,000 clones, 85% to 90% of them singletons; the top ten hold around 4%. V was pared by 2 bases and J by 5 bases, with 12 bases between. The germline V gene encodes CDR1 LGHDT and CDR2 YNNKEL (reference sequence). The CDR3 sequence is 15 residues long. Symptom resolution, clearance, or two negative PCRs marked donors in Cohort 3 as recovered.

V is TRBV3-1 (or the pseudogene TRBV3-2) and J is TRBJ2-2; perhaps TRBD1 as D (5 bases). Sequencing input: PBMCs or T cells enriched from blood (not recorded which). The origin of this receptor is a man younger than 45 who had recovered from COVID-19. In nucleotides, the CDR3 is TGTGCCAGCAGCCAAATGGGGCTTCGTACCGGGGAGCTGTTTTTT. Its translation: CASSQMGLRTGELFF.